The entry that follows covers one T cell receptor beta chain sequence. The data were produced by immunoSEQ multiplex PCR, yet TCRdb's version contains in-frame clones alone and is incomplete. The table has approximately 350,000 clones, around 89% seen once. Deletions cut 5 bases from V and 0 bases from J, with 16 bases between. The V gene's germline CDR1 is KGHSH and CDR2 LQKENI. This CDR3 contains 16 residues. The entry originates in a study of blood T cell repertoires in COVID-19. The chain recombines TRBV18 with TRBJ1-1, with D possibly matching TRBD1 (6 bases). Sequencing input: peripheral blood. The origin of this receptor is a woman in her twenties or thirties with COVID-19, enrolled during active disease. The DNA of the CDR3 is TGTGCCAGCTCATCAAACCTACAGGGCATGAACACTGAAGCTTTCTTT. Its protein is CASSSNLQGMNTEAFF.